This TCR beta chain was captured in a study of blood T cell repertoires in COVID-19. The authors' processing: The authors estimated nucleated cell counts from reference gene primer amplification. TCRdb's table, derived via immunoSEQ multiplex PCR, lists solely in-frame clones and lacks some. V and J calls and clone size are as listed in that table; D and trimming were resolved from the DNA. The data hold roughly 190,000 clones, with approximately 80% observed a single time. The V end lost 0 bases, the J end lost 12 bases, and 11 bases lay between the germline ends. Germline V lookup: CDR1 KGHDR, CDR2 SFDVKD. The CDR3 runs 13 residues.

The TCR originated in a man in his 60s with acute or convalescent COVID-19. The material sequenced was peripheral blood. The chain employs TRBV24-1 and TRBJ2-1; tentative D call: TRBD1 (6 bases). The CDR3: CATSDLQGGGQFF. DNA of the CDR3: TGTGCCACCAGTGATTTGCAAGGGGGTGGGCAGTTCTTC.